This T cell receptor (beta chain) was profiled in a study of control samples from healthy donors and cancer patients. The V end was cut by 4 bases, the J end by 1 base, with 5 bases between. The germline V gene has CDR1 KGHSH and CDR2 LQKENI. The length of the CDR3 is 13 residues. TCRdb's table, derived via immunoSEQ multiplex PCR, lists solely in-frame clones and lacks some. The sample carries 150,000 to 200,000 clones, 80% to 95% recorded once. This clonotype was obtained from a man between 18 and 29 years old in good health. The V and J genes are TRBV18 and TRBJ1-5; possibly TRBD1 for D (5 bases). Sequencing was performed on blood. The CDR3 nucleotides read TGTGCCAGCTCACGGGGCAGCAATCAGCCCCAGCATTTT. Amino acids: CASSRGSNQPQHF.